These T cell receptor beta chains were read from a single sample in a study of cytomegalovirus exposure and HLA in healthy donors. Using immunoSEQ multiplex PCR, the repertoire was profiled, and TCRdb retains in-frame clones only, with some absent. The data show over 150,000 clones, 80% to 85% seen once. Sequencing was done on a sample of PBMCs. These receptors all stem from a woman aged 30 to 39 in good health and CMV-seronegative. Each CDR3 is given with its conserved first and last residue. The D gene is left open where the match is weak. Some rows have no size entry. The others give once, few or many, or a class for an expanded clone.

clone_size j_call v_call d_call cdr3_aa cdr3_nt
- TRBJ1-1 TRBV5-1 TRBD1 CASRTDRDRDAFF TGCGCCAGCAGAACCGATCGAGACAGGGACGCTTTCTTT
few TRBJ2-7 TRBV4-1 TRBD1 CASSQVLRGITNSGTGGEQYF TGCGCCAGCAGCCAAGTTCTCCGTGGGATCACTAACTCCGGGACAGGGGGCGAGCAGTACTTC
- TRBJ2-3 TRBV7-9 - CATDLGRGFTDTQYF TGTGCCACCGATTTGGGTCGGGGGTTCACAGATACGCAGTATTTT
- TRBJ1-1 TRBV5-1 TRBD1 CASKRQLGQDANTEAFF TGCGCCAGCAAACGTCAGCTTGGACAGGACGCCAACACTGAAGCTTTCTTT
once TRBJ2-7 TRBV9 TRBD1 CASSGVSGGEQYF TGTGCCAGCAGCGGAGTATCAGGGGGCGAGCAGTACTTC
- TRBJ2-2 TRBV5-6 TRBD1 CASSLLGDRGNTGELFF TGTGCCAGCAGCTTGTTAGGGGACAGGGGGAACACCGGGGAGCTGTTTTTT
- TRBJ2-5 TRBV7-8 - CASSLGTGSGETQYF TGTGCCAGCAGCTTAGGCACAGGGTCGGGGGAGACCCAGTACTTC
- TRBJ1-5 TRBV27 - CASRPALGRYSNQPQHF TGTGCCAGCAGACCCGCTTTGGGGAGGTATAGCAATCAGCCCCAGCATTTT
- TRBJ2-7 TRBV18 - CASSPLTGSFAYEQYF TGTGCCAGCTCACCACTTACAGGGTCATTTGCCTACGAGCAGTACTTC
- TRBJ2-5 TRBV6-1 - CASSEESYGFETQYF TGTGCCAGCAGTGAAGAATCGTACGGGTTCGAGACCCAGTACTTC
once TRBJ2-1 TRBV4-2 - CASSQQTGSAYNEQFF TGTGCCAGCAGCCAGCAAACAGGGAGCGCCTACAATGAGCAGTTCTTC
- TRBJ2-5 TRBV19 TRBD1 CASSIQGEETQYF TGTGCCAGTAGTATCCAGGGGGAAGAGACCCAGTACTTC
- TRBJ2-7 TRBV5-6 TRBD1 CASSLEQGVSYEQYF TGTGCCAGCAGCTTGGAACAGGGGGTATCCTACGAGCAGTACTTC
- TRBJ1-2 TRBV6-1 TRBD1 CASSEHRGRGNYGYTF TGTGCCAGCAGTGAGCACAGGGGGCGAGGCAACTATGGCTACACCTTC
- TRBJ2-3 TRBV4-1 TRBD2 CASSQDRGGNSDTQYF TGCGCCAGCAGCCAAGATCGGGGGGGGAACTCAGATACGCAGTATTTT
- TRBJ2-5 TRBV7-9 TRBD1 CASSPGQGEGTQYF TGTGCCAGCAGCCCAGGACAGGGAGAGGGGACCCAGTACTTC
- TRBJ2-6 TRBV7-8 TRBD1 CASSLRTGRSGANVLTF TGTGCCAGCAGCCTGAGGACAGGCCGCTCTGGGGCCAACGTCCTGACTTTC
once TRBJ2-6 TRBV10-1 - CASSDSRSGANGLTF TGCGCCAGCAGCGACAGTCGGTCTGGGGCCAACGGCCTGACTTTC
- TRBJ2-7 TRBV27 - CASSLGQGLPRYEQYF TGTGCCAGCAGTTTGGGCCAGGGCCTTCCCCGATACGAGCAGTACTTC
- TRBJ1-6 TRBV10-3 - CAIRANMTSYNSPLHF TGTGCCATCAGGGCCAACATGACTTCCTATAATTCACCCCTCCACTTT
- TRBJ2-7 TRBV7-9 TRBD1 CASRRTGIDEQYF TGTGCCAGCAGAAGGACAGGGATCGACGAGCAGTACTTC
- TRBJ2-7 TRBV21-1 - CARTGMEGIYEQYF TGTGCCAGGACGGGAATGGAGGGAATCTACGAGCAGTACTTC
- TRBJ2-7 TRBV19 - CASSMIGTKYEQYF TGTGCCAGTAGTATGATCGGGACAAAATACGAGCAGTACTTC
- TRBJ1-6 TRBV28 TRBD1 CASSPRQGIHSPLHF TGTGCCAGCAGTCCCCGACAGGGAATCCATTCACCCCTCCACTTT
- TRBJ2-7 TRBV10-2 - CASSREYEQYF TGCGCCAGCAGCCGGGAGTACGAGCAGTACTTC
- TRBJ1-1 TRBV18 TRBD1 CASSGRTGFTEAFF TGTGCCAGCTCAGGCAGGACAGGGTTCACTGAAGCTTTCTTT
- TRBJ1-5 TRBV7-2 TRBD1 CASSSPDRYSNQPQHF TGTGCCAGCAGCTCCCCGGACAGGTATAGCAATCAGCCCCAGCATTTT
many TRBJ1-5 TRBV7-2 - CASSQGPNQPQHF TGTGCCAGCAGCCAGGGGCCTAATCAGCCCCAGCATTTT
- TRBJ2-2 TRBV4-2 TRBD2 CASSQEWELAENTGELFF TGTGCCAGCAGCCAAGAATGGGAACTAGCGGAGAACACCGGGGAGCTGTTTTTT
- TRBJ2-1 TRBV27 TRBD1 CASSPDRAKLGHEQFF TGTGCCAGCAGCCCGGACAGGGCGAAACTGGGTCATGAGCAGTTCTTC
- TRBJ1-5 TRBV7-9 TRBD1 CSSSLAGGGSQPQHF TGTTCCAGCAGCTTGGCAGGGGGAGGTAGTCAGCCCCAGCATTTT
- TRBJ1-3 TRBV29-1 - CSVEASGKSGNTIYF TGCAGCGTTGAAGCATCCGGGAAGTCTGGAAACACCATATATTTT
- TRBJ1-2 TRBV30 - CAWAQPPLDGYTF TGTGCCTGGGCACAACCACCTCTAGATGGCTACACCTTC
- TRBJ2-3 TRBV2 TRBD2 CASRGLAGRGDTQYF TGTGCCAGCAGGGGGCTAGCGGGACGGGGAGATACGCAGTATTTT
- TRBJ2-7 TRBV6-5 TRBD1 CASSLTGRTYEQYF TGTGCCAGCAGTCTGACAGGGAGAACCTACGAGCAGTACTTC
- TRBJ2-1 TRBV6-5 TRBD1 CASRKDRVGSNEQFF TGTGCCAGCAGGAAGGACAGGGTGGGGAGCAATGAGCAGTTCTTC
- TRBJ1-1 TRBV5-1 - CASSSQTQNTEAFF TGCGCCAGCAGCTCTCAGACACAGAACACTGAAGCTTTCTTT
few TRBJ2-3 TRBV9 TRBD2 CASTKGAGGTDTQYF TGTGCCAGCACCAAAGGGGCGGGAGGGACAGATACGCAGTATTTT
few TRBJ1-4 TRBV28 - CASSSALSSEKLFF TGTGCCAGCAGTTCCGCGTTGTCTAGCGAAAAACTGTTTTTT
- TRBJ2-7 TRBV4-3 TRBD2 CASSQDAGTSGYEQYF TGCGCCAGCAGCCAAGATGCAGGGACTAGCGGTTACGAGCAGTACTTC
- TRBJ2-7 TRBV25-1 - CASSESGGSSYEQYF TGTGCCAGCAGTGAATCCGGGGGAAGCTCCTACGAGCAGTACTTC
- TRBJ1-4 TRBV15 - CATSIRFPLQSNEKLFF TGTGCCACCAGCATCCGCTTCCCTTTACAGTCAAATGAAAAACTGTTTTTT
- TRBJ2-1 TRBV28 - CASSPDGSSYNEQFF TGTGCCAGCAGTCCGGACGGGAGCTCCTACAATGAGCAGTTCTTC
- TRBJ2-7 TRBV6-5 - CASSPRLTSYEQYF TGTGCCAGCAGCCCCCGCCTAACCTCCTACGAGCAGTACTTC
- TRBJ1-1 TRBV7-9 TRBD1 CASSLNRGSGEAFF TGTGCCAGCAGCTTAAACAGGGGAAGCGGTGAAGCTTTCTTT
- TRBJ1-5 TRBV29-1 - CSAGGVGQPQHF TGCAGCGCCGGGGGGGTGGGTCAGCCCCAGCATTTT
- TRBJ2-1 TRBV12-5 - CASGFAYNEQFF TGTGCTAGTGGCTTCGCCTACAATGAGCAGTTCTTC
- TRBJ1-3 TRBV10-3 - CAISESGRSGNTIYF TGTGCCATCAGTGAGTCGGGGCGCTCTGGAAACACCATATATTTT
- TRBJ2-5 TRBV30 TRBD1 CAWSLGTGGQETQYF TGTGCCTGGAGCCTTGGGACAGGGGGCCAAGAGACCCAGTACTTC
- TRBJ2-7 TRBV6-6 - CASSYSTSYEQYF TGTGCCAGCAGTTACTCGACTAGCTACGAGCAGTACTTC
- TRBJ2-7 TRBV4-3 - CASSQASKGGIYEQYF TGCGCCAGCAGCCAAGCTTCGAAAGGGGGAATTTACGAGCAGTACTTC
- TRBJ1-2 TRBV5-4 TRBD1 CASRPLQGVRNGYTF TGTGCCAGCAGGCCTCTCCAGGGGGTGAGGAACGGCTACACCTTC
- TRBJ1-2 TRBV4-1 - CASSQPTQAKYGYTF TGCGCCAGCAGCCAACCCACCCAGGCTAAGTATGGCTACACCTTC
- TRBJ2-5 TRBV30 TRBD2 CAWNKWGGPSQETQYF TGTGCCTGGAACAAATGGGGAGGGCCGAGTCAAGAGACCCAGTACTTC
- TRBJ2-1 TRBV10-3 - CAISESARNANEQFF TGTGCCATCAGTGAGTCCGCTAGAAATGCCAATGAGCAGTTCTTC
- TRBJ2-7 TRBV19 - CASSGGVSSYEQYF TGTGCCAGTAGTGGAGGGGTAAGCTCCTACGAGCAGTACTTC
- TRBJ2-3 TRBV28 TRBD2 CAGGIAGAGGDTQYF TGTGCGGGAGGGATAGCGGGAGCTGGAGGAGATACGCAGTATTTT
- TRBJ2-3 TRBV11-2 TRBD2 CASSPRTSGTSTDTQYF TGTGCCAGCAGCCCCCGGACTAGCGGGACTAGCACAGATACGCAGTATTTT
- TRBJ2-1 TRBV27 - CASSLGRDTYNEQFF TGTGCCAGCAGTTTAGGACGGGATACCTACAATGAGCAGTTCTTC